The 20 T cell receptor beta chains reported below all come from one sample, sequenced in a study of blood T cell repertoires in COVID-19 (dated by TCRdb to the early 2020s). Library creation used the immunoSEQ multiplex PCR assay. TCRdb re-hosts the immuneACCESS table, in-frame sequences only. Its copies lack some clones; in the studies checked, an unresolved V gene accounts for under half of them, and the cause for the rest is not known. This sample is represented by 100,000 to 150,000 clones; 79% of them were singletons. About 40% of the sample rests with the top ten. The sample taken for sequencing was peripheral blood. The receptors originated from a man aged 40-55 years with active or convalescent COVID-19.

The V gene is TRBV14, the J gene TRBJ1-2; D unresolved. The CDR3 covers 13 residues. Germline V gene data show CDR1 as SGHDN and CDR2 as FVKESK. V was shortened by 2 bases and J by 1 base, with 5 bases between the two germline ends. This CDR3 is CASSQSVNYGYTF. CDR3 sequence (DNA): TGTGCCAGCAGCCAATCTGTTAACTATGGCTACACCTTC.

The rearrangement joins TRBV3-1 (or the pseudogene TRBV3-2) to TRBJ1-3; no definite D call. V dropped 4 bases and J dropped 4 bases, with 11 bases sitting between them. The CDR3 runs 14 residues. In germline, CDR1 is LGHDT, CDR2 YNNKEL (reference sequence). CDR3 amino acids: CASSLTGGGNTIYF. CDR3 in DNA: TGTGCCAGCAGCCTAACGGGTGGCGGAAACACCATATATTTT.

The chain joins TRBV19 to TRBJ1-2; 9 bases line up with TRBD1. The CDR3 consists of 14 residues. Per germline, CDR1 LNHDA and CDR2 SQIVND (reference sequence). V was pared by 4 bases and J by 7 bases, with 7 bases of the junction left unmatched. The CDR3 sequence is CASSTDRGTGGYTF. CDR3 in DNA: TGTGCCAGTAGTACGGACAGGGGAACAGGTGGCTACACCTTC.

The V gene is TRBV28, the J gene TRBJ1-1; D is perhaps TRBD1 (6 bases). Germline values: CDR1 MDHEN, CDR2 SYDVKM. Trimming removed 8 bases at V and 11 bases at J, with 12 bases between. CDR3 size: 10 residues. The CDR3, as DNA: TGTGCCAGCTTGCACAGGGAGGCTTTCTTT. This codes for CASLHREAFF.

The CDR3, as DNA: TGTGCCAGCCGAACAGGGGCTGGCGGCTCCTACAATGAGCAGTTCTTC. Protein sequence: CASRTGAGGSYNEQFF. The chain has TRBV27 and TRBJ2-1, with TRBD1 matching 7 bases. The germline CDR1 and CDR2 sequences are MNHEY and SMNVEV (reference sequence). The V gene end was trimmed by 8 bases and the J gene end by 0 bases; junction bases not matched to a gene: 10. This CDR3 has 16 amino acids.

The gene calls are TRBV11-3 and TRBJ2-4; a possible D gene is TRBD1 (5 bases). Germline values: CDR1 SGHNT, CDR2 YENEEA. V was pared by 1 base and J by 7 bases, with 11 bases between. This CDR3 region has 14 residues. CDR3 sequence: CASSLAAGSNIQYF. Here the CDR3 DNA reads TGTGCCAGCAGCTTAGCAGCAGGGTCGAACATTCAGTACTTC.

This clone was seen a few times. The V gene is TRBV6-1, the J gene TRBJ2-7, with 7 bases that match TRBD2. The ends lost 2 bases at V and 3 bases at J; junction bases unmatched: 4. The CDR3 is 14 residues long. Germline V gene lookup returns CDR1 MNHNS and CDR2 SASEGT. The CDR3 region has the DNA TGTGCCAGCAGTGAACCAGCGGGGTTCTACGAGCAGTACTTC. This codes for CASSEPAGFYEQYF.

J is TRBJ1-6 and V is TRBV11-2; D uncertain. The germline CDR1 and CDR2 sequences are SGHAT and FQNNGV. This CDR3 is built from 14 residues. V was pared by 0 bases and J by 6 bases, with 6 bases between. CDR3: CASSLEALNSPLHF. For the CDR3, the DNA is TGTGCCAGCAGCTTAGAGGCCCTTAATTCACCCCTCCACTTT. Variable domain in full (rest from reference TRBV11-2 and TRBJ1-6): EAGVAQSPRYKIIEKRQSVAFWCNPISGHATLYWYQQILGQGPKLLIQFQNNGVVDDSQLPKDRFSAERLKGVDSTLKIQPAKLEDSAVYLCASSLEALNSPLHFGNGTRLTVT.

This chain joins TRBV15 and TRBJ1-6; TRBD1 aligns across 8 bases. This CDR3 has 17 amino acids. With V trimmed by 5 bases and J by 6 bases, 12 bases remained unmatched. The germline V gene encodes CDR1 LNHNV and CDR2 YYDKDF (reference sequence). The CDR3 coding sequence is TGTGCCACCAGCCCGCCAATCCTGGACAGGGCTAATTCACCCCTCCACTTT. Translating it yields CATSPPILDRANSPLHF.

V and J are TRBV7-3 and TRBJ2-1, with D tentatively TRBD2 (6 bases). Trimming removed 1 base at V and 2 bases at J, with 9 bases between. The CDR3 covers 15 residues. Germline V gives CDR1 SGHTA, CDR2 FQGTGA. CDR3 in DNA: TGTGCCAGCAGCTTAATCGGGAGTACCTACAATGAGCAGTTCTTC. This codes for CASSLIGSTYNEQFF. Together with reference TRBV7-3 and TRBJ2-1, the CDR3 gives the full variable domain: GAGVSQTPSNKVTEKGKYVELRCDPISGHTALYWYRQSLGQGPEFLIYFQGTGAADDSGLPNDRFFAVRPEGSVSTLKIQRTERGDSAVYLCASSLIGSTYNEQFFGPGTRLTVL.

The CDR3 DNA sequence: TGTGCCAGCAGTGAATCCCGGGGGGCAGCGGGCAATCAGCCCCAGCATTTT. It codes for CASSESRGAAGNQPQHF. The chain is built from TRBV6-1 and TRBJ1-5, with D tentatively TRBD1 (6 bases). From germline, CDR1 is MNHNS and CDR2 SASEGT. V was shortened by 2 bases and J by 2 bases, with 16 bases between the two germline ends. CDR3 size: 17 residues.

The rearrangement joins TRBV27 to TRBJ1-2; a weak D match, TRBD1 (5 bases). This CDR3 contains 14 residues. Germline V gene sequence: CDR1 MNHEY, CDR2 SMNVEV (reference sequence). Trimming stripped 4 bases from V and 3 bases from J, with 12 bases between. In DNA form, the CDR3 reads TGTGCCAGCAGTTGGGCCGGGGGTGACTATGGCTACACCTTC. Residues: CASSWAGGDYGYTF.

The rearrangement joins TRBV6-2 or TRBV6-3 to TRBJ1-5; the D gene is possibly TRBD1 (6 bases). This CDR3 spans 14 amino acids. The germline V gene has CDR1 MNHEY and CDR2 SVGEGT. V lost 5 bases to trimming and J lost 5 bases, with 13 bases between them. CDR3 sequence reads: CASSADGGHQPQHF. The DNA of the CDR3 is TGTGCCAGCAGTGCTGACGGGGGGCATCAGCCCCAGCATTTT.

This clone has just a few counts. This sequence joins TRBV11-3 and TRBJ2-1; 7 positions agree with TRBD2. Germline CDR1 reads SGHNT; CDR2 reads YENEEA. The CDR3 runs 17 residues. V trimming: 2 bases; J trimming: 6 bases; junction bases outside the gene matches: 13. CDR3 nucleotides: TGTGCCAGCAGCTTATCTGGTCTGCGGGACTATATCAATGAGCAGTTCTTC. It is translated as CASSLSGLRDYINEQFF. The full variable domain, with the rest looked up from reference TRBV11-3 and TRBJ2-1, is EAGVVQSPRYKIIEKKQPVAFWCNPISGHNTLYWYLQNLGQGPELLIRYENEEAVDDSQLPKDRFSAERLKGVDSTLKIQPAELGDSAVYLCASSLSGLRDYINEQFFGPGTRLTVL.

This rearrangement joins TRBV7-2 to TRBJ1-4; D is unclear. CDR1 and CDR2 (germline): SGHTA, FQGNSA. The V end was cut by 5 bases, the J end by 7 bases, with 11 bases between. This CDR3 contains 13 residues. The CDR3 loop reads CASSPMYGEKLFF. DNA for the CDR3: TGTGCCAGCAGCCCGATGTACGGTGAAAAACTGTTTTTT.

The chain couples TRBV7-2 to TRBJ1-4; no reliable D call. This CDR3 is built from 15 residues. V lost 5 bases and J lost 0, with 10 bases in between. Germline CDR1 and CDR2: SGHTA and FQGNSA. The CDR3 DNA reads TGTGCCAGCAGCGAGACACTTGCAACTAATGAAAAACTGTTTTTT. Its protein product is CASSETLATNEKLFF. Full variable domain (missing parts from reference TRBV7-2 and TRBJ1-4): GAGVSQSPSNKVTEKGKDVELRCDPISGHTALYWYRQSLGQGLEFLIYFQGNSAPDKSGLPSDRFSAERTGGSVSTLTIQRTQQEDSAVYLCASSETLATNEKLFFGSGTQLSVL.

This clone was seen a handful of times. V and J are TRBV7-8 and TRBJ2-3; no reliable D call. V lost 5 bases and J 0 bases, leaving 6 bases between the germline ends. Germline CDR1 SGHVS, CDR2 FQNEAQ. The CDR3 runs to 13 residues. Here the CDR3 DNA reads TGTGCCAGCAGCGTCAGTAGCACAGATACGCAGTATTTT. As protein: CASSVSSTDTQYF.

V and J are TRBV7-2 and TRBJ1-2, with 7 bases that match TRBD1. The CDR3 length is 13 residues. Losses at the gene ends were 4 bases for V and 8 bases for J; bases not matched to a gene: 7. Germline V gene data show CDR1 as SGHTA and CDR2 as FQGNSA. The CDR3 region is CASSSQGVGGYTF. The CDR3 DNA is TGTGCCAGCAGCTCCCAGGGGGTGGGAGGCTACACCTTC.

This rearrangement joins TRBV27 to TRBJ2-7; D not certain. Trimming took 6 bases from V and 4 from J, leaving 13 bases between them. The CDR3 contains 13 residues. Germline values: CDR1 MNHEY, CDR2 SMNVEV (reference sequence). The CDR3: CASRSQLPYEQYF. The DNA for the CDR3 is TGTGCCAGCAGGTCCCAACTCCCTTACGAGCAGTACTTC.

Worth noting for this clone: Other nucleotide sequences from this sample produce the same CDR3. The V gene is TRBV5-8, the J gene TRBJ1-1; no clear D gene. The CDR3 sequence is 13 residues long. Germline CDR1 and CDR2: SGHTS and YDEGEE. V lost 0 bases, J lost 1 base, and 4 bases lay in between. The CDR3 here is CASSLEQNTEAFF. CDR3 in DNA: TGTGCCAGCAGCTTGGAGCAGAACACTGAAGCTTTCTTT.